Listed below are T cell receptor beta chains from one sample, sequenced in a study of T cells after yellow fever vaccination. TCRdb reprocessed the 5' RACE reads via MiXCR and lists one record per CDR3 protein. Here the sample spans tens of thousands of distinct CDR3 sequences, around 7.1% being singletons. Sequenced here: CD8+ T cells sorted from PBMCs, sampled around 10 days after the first yellow fever vaccination. The receptors here all came from a man aged 18 to 35 who received the YFV17D yellow fever vaccine. Each CDR3 is given with its conserved first and last residue. A D gene is named only where the DNA matches it firmly. A clone size is listed for some rows: how often the clone was seen (once, few, many), or a class if it is expanded.

j_gene,v_gene,abundance,d_gene,CDR3aa,CDR3nt
TRBJ1-5,TRBV4-1,few,.,CASSQAGAGQPQHF,TGCGCCAGCAGCCAAGCAGGGGCGGGTCAGCCCCAGCATTTT
TRBJ1-5,TRBV6-1,.,.,CASSTTFSNQPQHF,TGTGCCAGCAGTACGACATTTAGCAATCAGCCCCAGCATTTT
TRBJ2-3,TRBV9,many,.,CASSVDAGGEDTQYF,TGTGCCAGCAGCGTAGATGCAGGAGGAGAGGATACGCAGTATTTT
TRBJ2-2,TRBV4-1,many,.,CASSQGIRGSAGELFF,TGCGCCAGCAGCCAAGGAATCAGGGGAAGTGCCGGGGAGCTGTTTTTT
TRBJ2-2,TRBV5-4,.,.,CAQRQNTGELFF,TGTGCCCAAAGACAGAACACCGGGGAGCTGTTTTTT
TRBJ1-1,TRBV5-1,many,.,CASSFRRGYPNTEAFF,TGCGCCAGCAGCTTTCGAAGGGGGTACCCGAACACTGAAGCTTTCTTT
TRBJ2-2,TRBV2,many,.,CASTEGLLTGELFF,TGTGCCAGCACGGAGGGGCTCTTGACCGGGGAGCTGTTTTTT
TRBJ2-3,TRBV7-8,many,.,CASSHIDTQYF,TGTGCCAGCAGCCATATAGATACGCAGTATTTT
TRBJ2-4,TRBV4-3,many,.,CASSQGVQGGDIQYF,TGCGCCAGCAGCCAAGGGGTGCAAGGGGGAGACATTCAGTACTTC
TRBJ1-2,TRBV6-1,.,.,CASSRSGDYGYTF,TGTGCCAGCAGCCGATCGGGAGACTATGGCTACACCTTC
TRBJ2-5,TRBV29-1,many,.,CSVEKWTTQYF,TGCAGCGTTGAAAAGTGGACGACCCAGTACTTC
TRBJ2-7,TRBV4-3,few,TRBD2,CASSQEASGVSEQYF,TGCGCCAGCAGCCAAGAAGCTAGCGGGGTTTCCGAGCAGTACTTC
TRBJ2-1,TRBV4-2,many,.,CASSQEWATANEQFF,TGTGCCAGCAGCCAAGAGTGGGCTACTGCAAATGAGCAGTTCTTC
TRBJ1-1,TRBV7-9,many,.,CASSSPTDSEAFF,TGTGCCAGCAGCTCCCCTACCGACAGCGAAGCTTTCTTT
TRBJ2-1,TRBV11-2,.,TRBD2,CASSPGTSGLPRSSYNEQFF,TGTGCCAGCAGCCCGGGGACTAGCGGACTTCCGCGTAGCTCCTACAATGAGCAGTTCTTC
TRBJ2-4,TRBV20-1,many,TRBD2,CSARSPWWGGKNIQYF,TGCAGTGCTAGATCCCCATGGTGGGGGGGTAAAAACATTCAGTACTTC
TRBJ1-2,TRBV6-5,many,.,CASSYGGIYGYTF,TGTGCCAGCAGTTACGGCGGGATCTATGGCTACACCTTC
TRBJ1-5,TRBV6-2/TRBV6-3,many,.,CASSYFSTGPGPQHF,TGTGCCAGCAGTTACTTCTCCACAGGTCCGGGACCCCAGCATTTT
TRBJ1-3,TRBV7-3,many,.,CASIGGRRKGLFGNTIYF,TGTGCCAGCATAGGTGGCCGTAGGAAGGGTCTCTTTGGAAACACCATATATTTT
TRBJ2-3,TRBV20-1,.,TRBD2,CSLHGLAGGLPDTQYF,TGCAGTTTACACGGACTAGCGGGGGGACTCCCAGATACGCAGTATTTT
TRBJ1-5,TRBV20-1,many,TRBD1,CSATGTGGYVHQHF,TGCAGTGCCACCGGGACAGGGGGTTATGTCCACCAGCATTTT
TRBJ2-3,TRBV3-1,.,TRBD2,CASSQVTAGGPGTQYF,TGTGCCAGCAGCCAAGTGACAGCGGGGGGGCCCGGTACGCAGTATTTT
TRBJ1-4,TRBV4-2,many,.,CASSQEGQLSNEKLFF,TGTGCCAGCAGCCAAGAGGGCCAACTAAGTAATGAAAAACTGTTTTTT
TRBJ2-1,TRBV7-9,many,.,CASSERGFGEQFF,TGTGCCAGCAGCGAACGCGGGTTTGGTGAGCAGTTCTTC
TRBJ2-5,TRBV27,.,TRBD2,CASRPGLGGETQYF,TGTGCCAGCCGGCCGGGACTAGGGGGAGAGACCCAGTACTTC
TRBJ2-1,TRBV5-1,many,TRBD2,CASSLTSANEQFF,TGCGCCAGCAGCTTGACTAGCGCCAATGAGCAGTTCTTC
TRBJ2-1,TRBV29-1,.,.,CSVLGGDREQFF,TGCAGCGTTCTTGGCGGGGACCGAGAGCAGTTCTTC
TRBJ1-5,TRBV6-2/TRBV6-3,few,.,CASSYSILRDTNQPQHF,TGTGCCAGCAGTTACTCGATCCTTCGGGACACGAATCAGCCCCAGCATTTT
TRBJ1-4,TRBV4-1,.,.,CASSQDVGGADEKLFF,TGCGCCAGCAGCCAAGATGTGGGGGGGGCGGATGAAAAACTGTTTTTT
TRBJ2-1,TRBV19,few,.,CASSILGGYNEQFF,TGTGCCAGTAGTATTTTGGGCGGCTACAATGAGCAGTTCTTC
TRBJ2-1,TRBV30,.,TRBD2,CAWLLAGENEQFF,TGTGCCTGGCTCCTAGCGGGGGAGAATGAGCAGTTCTTC
TRBJ2-7,TRBV27,many,.,CASSLSVPGYSYEQYF,TGTGCCAGCAGTTTATCGGTCCCCGGGTACTCCTACGAGCAGTACTTC
TRBJ2-1,TRBV20-1,few,.,CSATTGSTYNEQFF,TGCAGTGCTACCACAGGGTCGACCTACAATGAGCAGTTCTTC
TRBJ2-2,TRBV7-2,.,TRBD2,CASSLGVAGTGELFF,TGTGCCAGCAGCTTAGGGGTAGCGGGCACCGGGGAGCTGTTTTTT
TRBJ1-4,TRBV7-9,few,TRBD1,CASSSRQGIEEKLFF,TGTGCCAGCAGCTCACGACAGGGAATAGAGGAAAAACTGTTTTTT
TRBJ1-5,TRBV4-1,.,.,CASSQDERNQPQHF,TGCGCCAGCAGCCAAGATGAGAGGAATCAGCCCCAGCATTTT
TRBJ1-4,TRBV7-9,.,TRBD1,CASSSGQEGVEKLFF,TGTGCCAGCAGCAGCGGACAGGAAGGGGTTGAAAAACTGTTTTTT
TRBJ2-7,TRBV10-3,many,.,CAISEGGRVTYEQYF,TGTGCCATCAGTGAAGGGGGTCGGGTAACCTACGAGCAGTACTTC
TRBJ2-7,TRBV9,.,.,CASSVGGDGYEQYF,TGTGCCAGCAGCGTAGGAGGGGACGGCTACGAGCAGTACTTC
TRBJ1-4,TRBV7-6,few,.,CASSLGGLGEKLFF,TGTGCCAGCAGCTTAGGGGGGCTAGGGGAAAAACTGTTTTTT
TRBJ2-7,TRBV7-9,few,.,CASSDPSSTEQYF,TGTGCCAGCAGCGACCCCTCATCGACTGAGCAGTACTTC
TRBJ2-3,TRBV12-3/TRBV12-4,many,.,CASISTRDRGGTDTQYF,TGTGCCAGCATCTCAACAAGGGACCGAGGGGGCACAGATACGCAGTATTTT
TRBJ2-3,TRBV6-1,few,.,CASTEGGYTDTQYF,TGTGCCAGCACCGAAGGAGGGTACACAGATACGCAGTATTTT
TRBJ2-1,TRBV9,many,.,CASSVVVGGSNEQFF,TGTGCCAGCAGCGTAGTGGTGGGGGGCTCGAATGAGCAGTTCTTC
TRBJ2-3,TRBV4-2,.,.,CASSRSRRPTDTQYF,TGTGCCAGCAGCCGATCCCGGAGACCCACAGATACGCAGTATTTT
TRBJ2-1,TRBV20-1,few,TRBD1,CSADDGDRKLDEQFF,TGCAGTGCCGACGATGGGGACAGGAAGTTGGATGAGCAGTTCTTC
TRBJ1-4,TRBV6-6,large,TRBD1,CASSHSLQGTATNEKLFF,TGTGCCAGCAGTCACTCCCTACAGGGGACAGCAACTAATGAAAAACTGTTTTTT
TRBJ2-1,TRBV5-6,few,.,CASSPGRRHNEQFF,TGTGCCAGCAGCCCCGGGCGCCGGCACAATGAGCAGTTCTTC
TRBJ2-5,TRBV4-3,few,TRBD1,CASSQRPSGGNQETQYF,TGCGCCAGCAGCCAACGACCCTCAGGGGGTAACCAAGAGACCCAGTACTTC
TRBJ2-2,TRBV3-1,many,TRBD2,CASSRVAGGHTGELFF,TGTGCCAGCAGCCGAGTAGCGGGGGGACACACCGGGGAGCTGTTTTTT
TRBJ1-3,TRBV7-2,few,.,CASTILLGSGNTIYF,TGTGCCAGCACCATACTATTGGGCTCTGGAAACACCATATATTTT